These 8 T cell receptor beta chains were sequenced from one sample in a study of identical twins listed by TCRdb under 2016. The library was produced with 5' RACE. Sequencing used an Illumina HiSeq 2000. TCRdb itself trimmed the public reads at Q25 with fastp, ran MiXCR and retained productive beta chains. Each entry merges the rows of one CDR3 protein and shows their most common DNA and genes. Within this sample are approximately 210,000 distinct CDR3 sequences, with 6.5% of them counted one time only. More than 14% of the sample belongs to the ten largest clones. The same specimen was also included in a second study, on T cells expressing NK-cell markers.

Specimen: CD8+ T cells sorted from blood. Receptor source: a woman aged 18-30 years in good health.

The CDR3 coding sequence is TGTGCCAGCAGTTCGCGGACAGGGAACGTAGCGAACACCGGGGAGCTGTTTTTT. It translates to CASSSRTGNVANTGELFF. V gene TRBV12-3 or TRBV12-4 combines with J gene TRBJ2-2; TRBD1 matches at 8 bases. The length of the CDR3 is 18 residues. With V trimmed by 4 bases and J by 0 bases, 10 bases remained unmatched.

Only a few counts were recorded for this clonotype. This chain joins TRBV6-1 and TRBJ2-7; TRBD1 aligns across 8 bases. The ends lost 7 bases at V and 5 bases at J; junction bases unmatched: 7. The CDR3 runs to 13 residues. Germline-derived CDR1 and CDR2 are MNHNS and SASEGT. CDR3 nucleotide sequence: TGTGCCAGCAAGAGGACAGGGATAAACGAGCAGTACTTC. This codes for CASKRTGINEQYF.

This clonotype was observed a handful of times. The rearrangement joins TRBV11-1 to TRBJ2-3; D possibly corresponds to TRBD2 (6 bases). Germline values: CDR1 SGHAT, CDR2 FQDESV (reference sequence). V was cut by 3 bases and J by 1 base, with 11 bases left in between. The CDR3 runs 15 residues. CDR3 loop: CASSFGQRGTDTQYF. The CDR3 DNA follows: TGTGCCAGCAGCTTCGGTCAGCGGGGCACAGATACGCAGTATTTT.

This chain joins TRBV7-9 and TRBJ2-5, with a possible D match to TRBD1 (5 bases). Germline V gene sequence: CDR1 SEHNR, CDR2 FQNEAQ (reference sequence). This CDR3 is 14 amino acids long. V gave up 5 bases and J gave up 3 bases, with 13 bases separating them. CDR3: CASSLSVGEETQYF. Here the CDR3 DNA reads TGTGCCAGCAGCCTCAGCGTAGGGGAAGAGACCCAGTACTTC.

This clonotype was observed at least ten times. The chain couples TRBV7-9 to TRBJ2-1; D is unclear. Germline V lookup: CDR1 SEHNR, CDR2 FQNEAQ (reference sequence). The CDR3 length is 10 residues. Trimming removed 6 bases at V and 4 bases at J, with 1 base between. The CDR3 sequence is CASSYNEQFF. CDR3 nucleotide sequence: TGTGCCAGCAGTTACAATGAGCAGTTCTTC.

Ten or more counts support this clonotype. This chain joins TRBV12-3 or TRBV12-4 and TRBJ2-1, with 8 bases lining up with TRBD2. V dropped 4 bases and J dropped 3; count of bases not matched to a gene: 8. The CDR3 is 16 amino acids. This CDR3 reads CASSSPGRADYNEQFF. The CDR3 DNA reads as TGTGCCAGCAGTTCCCCCGGGAGGGCCGACTACAATGAGCAGTTCTTC.

This clonotype was counted many times. The gene calls are TRBV11-2 and TRBJ1-1; TRBD1 is a possible D gene (5 bases). The V end lost 3 bases, the J end lost 0 bases, and 11 bases lay between the germline ends. CDR3 length equals 15 residues. Germline loops: CDR1 SGHAT, CDR2 FQNNGV. The CDR3 nucleotides read TGTGCCAGCAGCTTTGGCAGGGTTATGAACACTGAAGCTTTCTTT. It translates to CASSFGRVMNTEAFF.

This clonotype has only a few counts. J is TRBJ1-1 and V is TRBV12-3 or TRBV12-4; weak D call: TRBD1 (5 bases). V shed 6 bases and J shed 2 bases, with 16 bases lying between them. The CDR3 totals 15 residues. CDR3 sequence: CASSQRQHINTEAFF. In nucleotides, the CDR3 is TGTGCCAGCAGCCAGAGACAGCACATTAACACTGAAGCTTTCTTT.